The TCR beta chain described here comes from a study of cytomegalovirus exposure and HLA in healthy donors. General study points: A later look showed TCR association rates differing by HLA locus, highest for DRB1 and lowest for HLA-C.

Germline V gene lookup returns CDR1 MDHEN and CDR2 SYDVKM. V gave up 3 bases and J gave up 1 base, with 9 bases separating them. The CDR3 runs 14 residues. Comment on this clone: Its antigen is still unknown.

PCR primers comprised 60 Vbeta and 13 Jbeta primers. Here immunoSEQ multiplex PCR was the method, and the copy in TCRdb shows in-frame clones only, minus some. The sample carries about 130,000 clones, about four fifths recorded once. The receptor's source is a woman in her thirties or forties in good health and CMV-seropositive. The V gene is TRBV28, the J gene TRBJ1-1; D is ambiguous. The sample was PBMCs. Written as DNA, the CDR3 is TGTGCCAGCAGTTTGAGGGCTCGGAACACTGAAGCTTTCTTT. It translates to CASSLRARNTEAFF.